This T cell receptor beta chain originates from a study of blood T cell repertoires in COVID-19. On the study more broadly: PBMCs, B-cell-depleted T cells, or T cells provided the cDNA or gDNA that made up the material.

As regards this clone: The junction departs from germline at one end; a sequencing error may be responsible. This sample includes further DNA sequences coding for the same CDR3.

The V gene's germline CDR1 is LGHDT and CDR2 YNNKEL (reference sequence). CDR3 length: 13 amino acids. Seattle's cohort entered during active infection and was followed longitudinally. In the study's own analysis: Estimated nucleated cell counts came from reference gene primer amplification. Data came from immunoSEQ multiplex PCR; TCRdb stores just in-frame clones and leaves some out. That table is the source of V, J and clone size, and D and trimming were worked out from the DNA. Of fewer than 250,000 clones listed, 70% to 90% are singletons. This chain uses TRBV3-1 (or the pseudogene TRBV3-2) with TRBJ2-7; 7 nucleotides match TRBD1. Sequencing input: peripheral blood. This receptor was obtained from a man aged 60 to 75 with COVID-19, enrolled during active disease. CDR3 nucleotides: TGTGCCAGCAGCCCCTTGACAGGGTACGAACAGTACTTC. This sequence encodes CASSPLTGYEQYF.